Listed here are 24 T cell receptor beta chains from one sample, sequenced in a study of T-cell memory formation after mild COVID-19. TCRdb re-called the 5' RACE reads through MiXCR, storing one row per CDR3 protein. The data show roughly 500,000 distinct CDR3 sequences, around 21% seen once. The specimen was PBMCs or a T cell subset sorted from them (not recorded which). These receptors all stem from an adult woman who had mild COVID-19 (a few samples of this study predate the infection). Cell type and time point are not known.

This clonotype was picked up a small number of times. V is TRBV7-9 and J is TRBJ1-2; D is unclear. CDR1 is SEHNR and CDR2 is FQNEAQ in the germline V gene (reference sequence). CDR3 size: 16 residues. V lost 0 bases, J lost 5 bases, and 16 bases lay in between. Here the CDR3 DNA reads TGTGCCAGCAGCTTAGCGGTGGGGAACACGGGTTATGGCTACACCTTC. Protein: CASSLAVGNTGYGYTF.

CDR3 region: CASSLDHGGTANYGYTF. The CDR3 nucleotides are TGTGCCAGCAGCTTAGACCACGGGGGGACAGCTAACTATGGCTACACCTTC. V and J are TRBV7-3 and TRBJ1-2; TRBD1 matches at 7 bases. The trim removed 2 bases at V and 0 bases at J, leaving 9 bases unmatched. CDR3 length equals 17 residues. The germline V gene encodes CDR1 SGHTA and CDR2 FQGTGA.

Only a few counts were recorded for this clonotype. This chain links TRBV7-2 with TRBJ2-7; the D is unclear. Trimming removed 5 bases at V and 4 bases at J, with 12 bases between. Germline V CDR1 and CDR2: SGHTA, FQGNSA. This CDR3 has 13 amino acids. This CDR3 reads CASSPRPGYEQYF. The CDR3 DNA is TGTGCCAGCAGCCCCCGACCTGGGTACGAGCAGTACTTC.

The rearrangement uses TRBV5-5 and TRBJ2-1; TRBD1 matches at 8 bases. This CDR3 is 14 amino acids long. The V and J ends lost 3 bases and 7 bases, in that order; junction bases with no gene match: 6. From germline, CDR1 is SGHKS and CDR2 YYEKEE (reference sequence). The CDR3 DNA reads as TGTGCCAGCAGCTCGACCCGACAGGGGAATGAGCAGTTCTTC. Its translation is CASSSTRQGNEQFF.

This clonotype occurred a few times. The rearrangement joins TRBV20-1 to TRBJ2-1; 9 positions match TRBD1. V lost 3 bases, J lost 1 base, and 13 bases stayed unmatched. The CDR3 has 18 residues. Germline CDR1 reads DFQATT; CDR2 reads SNEGSKA (reference sequence). Here the CDR3 reads CSASGTTGTGISYNEQFF. CDR3 sequence (DNA): TGCAGTGCTAGTGGAACTACCGGGACAGGGATTTCCTACAATGAGCAGTTCTTC.

The V gene is TRBV7-2, the J gene TRBJ1-2; D might be TRBD1 (6 bases). CDR1 and CDR2 (germline): SGHTA, FQGNSA. The CDR3 is 16 amino acids. Trimming stripped 4 bases from V and 1 base from J, with 16 bases between. This CDR3 is CASSSGAWTVNYGYTF. DNA of the CDR3: TGTGCCAGCAGCTCGGGGGCCTGGACGGTTAACTATGGCTACACCTTC.

This clonotype was found a few times. The chain couples TRBV29-1 to TRBJ2-3, with 11 bases that match TRBD2. Looked up from germline, CDR1 is SQVTM and CDR2 is ANQGSEA. The V and J ends lost 4 bases and 4 bases, in that order; junction bases with no gene match: 13. The CDR3 extends over 17 amino acids. CDR3 bases: TGCAGCGTTGTCCTCGGTACTAGCGGGAGCCTCGCAGATACGCAGTATTTT. Translating it yields CSVVLGTSGSLADTQYF.

This chain uses TRBV6-5 with TRBJ2-7, with 10 bases identical to TRBD2. The CDR3 runs 16 residues. Germline V gene sequence: CDR1 MNHEY, CDR2 SVGAGI. V lost 4 bases, J lost 5 bases, and 11 bases stayed unmatched. CDR3 region: CASSSYLAGARNEQYF. CDR3 DNA sequence: TGTGCCAGCAGTTCCTATCTAGCGGGAGCCAGAAACGAGCAGTACTTC.

This chain joins TRBV5-1 and TRBJ2-3, with D perhaps assigned TRBD1 or TRBD2 (5 bases each). CDR1 is SGHRS, CDR2 YFSETQ, per germline. CDR3 length equals 15 residues. V was cut by 2 bases and J by 1 base, with 11 bases left in between. The CDR3 spells CASSFVGEGTDTQYF. The CDR3 DNA reads as TGCGCCAGCAGCTTTGTGGGGGAAGGCACAGATACGCAGTATTTT.

This clonotype was seen only a few times. This chain joins TRBV7-9 and TRBJ2-1, with D tentatively TRBD2 (6 bases). V lost 2 bases and J lost 2, with 10 bases in between. CDR1 SEHNR and CDR2 FQNEAQ come from the germline V gene (reference sequence). The CDR3 covers 15 residues. CDR3 sequence: CASSLWGEAYNEQFF. DNA for the CDR3: TGTGCCAGCAGCTTATGGGGGGAAGCCTACAATGAGCAGTTCTTC.

The sample holds a few counts of this clonotype. The chain uses TRBV7-2 and TRBJ2-7; D not resolved. Trimming took off 5 bases at V and 10 bases at J, with 18 bases between the two ends. This CDR3 region has 13 residues. Germline CDR1 reads SGHTA; CDR2 reads FQGNSA. DNA of the CDR3: TGTGCCAGCAGCCCAATTAGATACTGGCAACAGTACTTC. It is translated as CASSPIRYWQQYF.

The chain links TRBV29-1 to TRBJ1-4; 11 bases line up with TRBD1. Germline V gene lookup returns CDR1 SQVTM and CDR2 ANQGSEA. Trimming cost V 0 bases and J 7 bases; bases outside gene matches: 4. The CDR3 runs 15 residues. The CDR3 sequence: CSVEDSGQGVEKLFF. The DNA of the CDR3 is TGCAGCGTTGAAGATTCGGGACAGGGGGTTGAAAAACTGTTTTTT. Supplemented by reference TRBV29-1 and TRBJ1-4, the full variable domain reads SAVISQKPSRDICQRGTSLTIQCQVDSQVTMMFWYRQQPGQSLTLIATANQGSEATYESGFVIDKFPISRPNLTFSTLTVSNMSPEDSSIYLCSVEDSGQGVEKLFFGSGTQLSVL.

Ten or more counts support this clonotype. This sequence joins TRBV27 and TRBJ1-4; tentatively, D is TRBD1 (5 bases). CDR1 is MNHEY, CDR2 SMNVEV, per germline (reference sequence). The CDR3 consists of 15 residues. Trimming cost V 1 base and J 10 bases, with 16 bases left between them. The DNA for the CDR3 is TGTGCCAGCAGTTTATGGGGCCAGTTCGGCTCAAAACTGTTTTTT. Translated: CASSLWGQFGSKLFF.

This clonotype has a handful of counts. V usage is TRBV9 and J usage is TRBJ1-2, with D maybe TRBD1 (6 bases). CDR3 size: 15 residues. CDR1 and CDR2 (germline): SGDLS, YYNGEE. With 2 bases removed from V and 4 bases from J, the gap between germline ends came to 15 bases. This chain's CDR3 is CASSVGTSRSYGYTF. The CDR3 bases are TGTGCCAGCAGCGTGGGGACATCAAGATCCTATGGCTACACCTTC.

The V gene is TRBV18, the J gene TRBJ2-1; the match to TRBD2 covers 10 bases. Germline CDR1 KGHSH, CDR2 LQKENI. The CDR3 contains 15 residues. J lost 3 bases, V lost 5 bases, and 4 bases had no gene match. CDR3: CASSELAGFYNEQFF. CDR3 in DNA: TGTGCCAGCTCAGAACTAGCGGGGTTCTACAATGAGCAGTTCTTC.

This clonotype turned up a few times. The chain recombines TRBV18 with TRBJ1-5, with a possible D match to TRBD1 (5 bases). The ends were cut back, 3 bases at V and 0 bases at J, with 12 bases in the middle. The CDR3 extends over 16 amino acids. Germline values: CDR1 KGHSH, CDR2 LQKENI. The DNA for the CDR3 is TGTGCCAGCTCACCCGACAGAAGGCATAGCAATCAGCCCCAGCATTTT. Protein sequence: CASSPDRRHSNQPQHF.

The chain links TRBV28 to TRBJ2-7, with 12 bases matching TRBD1. V gave up 8 bases and J gave up 0 bases; unmatched junction bases: 11. Germline CDR1 is MDHEN and CDR2 is SYDVKM. The CDR3 runs to 17 residues. CDR3 bases: TGTGCCAGCCCTCCCGCCGGGACAGGGGGCCTCTCCTACGAGCAGTACTTC. As protein: CASPPAGTGGLSYEQYF.

This clonotype is a singleton in its sample. This sequence joins TRBV12-3 or TRBV12-4 and TRBJ1-1, with unresolved D. CDR3 size: 13 residues. Trimming cost V 4 bases and J 7 bases, with 13 bases left between them. The CDR3 DNA is TGTGCCAGCAGTTGGACGAGGGAGGGTGAAGCTTTCTTT. Translating gives CASSWTREGEAFF.

In this sample, this clonotype turned up a few times. The J gene is TRBJ1-1, the V gene TRBV29-1; perhaps TRBD1 as D (6 bases). This CDR3 is built from 12 residues. Germline assignment: CDR1 SQVTM and CDR2 ANQGSEA. Trimming cost V 4 bases and J 4 bases, with 10 bases left between them. This CDR3 is CSVGAGVTEAFF. The CDR3 region has the DNA TGCAGCGTTGGGGCAGGGGTCACTGAAGCTTTCTTT.

This clonotype was counted only a few times. This chain joins TRBV7-9 and TRBJ2-1; a weak D match, TRBD1 (7 bases). V lost 7 bases and J lost 5, with 18 bases in between. CDR1 and CDR2 from the germline V gene are SEHNR and FQNEAQ (reference sequence). The CDR3 length is 15 residues. CDR3 bases: TGTGCCAGCAAACTACAAGGGGGCGGGAACAATGAGCAGTTCTTC. It is translated as CASKLQGGGNNEQFF.

This clonotype was counted between two and nine times. The genes are TRBV6-6 and TRBJ2-5, with 11 bases lining up with TRBD2. Trimming cost V 6 bases and J 5 bases; bases outside gene matches: 2. Germline assignment: CDR1 MNHNY and CDR2 SVGAGI (reference sequence). This CDR3 spans 13 amino acids. DNA of the CDR3: TGTGCCAGCAGATGGACTAGCGGGGAGACCCAGTACTTC. It yields the protein CASRWTSGETQYF.

This chain's CDR3 is CASTPTSDTEAFF. The CDR3 region has the DNA TGTGCCAGCACCCCGACATCGGACACTGAAGCTTTCTTT. The chain is built from TRBV12-3 or TRBV12-4 and TRBJ1-1; no reliable D call. CDR3 size: 13 residues. The V end lost 7 bases, the J end lost 3 bases, and 12 bases lay between the germline ends.

This clonotype was seen a few times. The chain joins TRBV30 to TRBJ1-4; D remains ambiguous. V was clipped by 0 bases and J by 3 bases, with 5 bases between them. Germline CDR1 is GTSNPN and CDR2 is SVGIG (reference sequence). The CDR3 is 13 residues long. The CDR3 spells CAWSVMANEKLFF. CDR3 bases: TGTGCCTGGAGTGTGATGGCTAATGAAAAACTGTTTTTT. Filled out from reference TRBV30 and TRBJ1-4, the complete variable domain reads SQTIHQWPATLVQPVGSPLSLECTVEGTSNPNLYWYRQAAGRGLQLLFYSVGIGQISSEVPQNLSASRPQDRQFILSSKKLLLSDSGFYLCAWSVMANEKLFFGSGTQLSVL.

The sample holds a few counts of this clonotype. The V and J genes are TRBV27 and TRBJ2-5, with 9 bases aligning to TRBD2. The CDR3 length is 16 residues. Germline V CDR1 and CDR2: MNHEY, SMNVEV (reference sequence). Losses at the gene ends were 1 base for V and 5 bases for J; bases not matched to a gene: 8. The CDR3 DNA follows: TGTGCCAGCAGTTTATTGGCGGGAGGGCCTCTGGAGACCCAGTACTTC. Its protein is CASSLLAGGPLETQYF.